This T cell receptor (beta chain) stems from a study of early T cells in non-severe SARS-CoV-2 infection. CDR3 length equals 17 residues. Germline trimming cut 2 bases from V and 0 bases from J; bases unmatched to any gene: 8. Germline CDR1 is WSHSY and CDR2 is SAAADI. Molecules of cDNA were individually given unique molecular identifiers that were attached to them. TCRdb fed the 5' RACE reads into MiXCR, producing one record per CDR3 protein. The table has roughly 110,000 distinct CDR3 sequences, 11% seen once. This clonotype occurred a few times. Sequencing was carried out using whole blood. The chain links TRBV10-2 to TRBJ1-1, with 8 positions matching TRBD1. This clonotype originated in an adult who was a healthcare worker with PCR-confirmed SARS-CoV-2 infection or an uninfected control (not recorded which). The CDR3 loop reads CASSEPRRQGLNTEAFF. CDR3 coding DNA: TGCGCCAGCAGTGAGCCGCGACGACAGGGGTTGAACACTGAAGCTTTCTTT.